This is a list of T cell receptor beta chains from one sample in a study of blood T cell repertoires in COVID-19. The method was immunoSEQ multiplex PCR; TCRdb's version includes in-frame clones alone and lacks a portion of them. This sample carries about 220,000 clones, around 86% of them seen once, and the ten largest clones take roughly 5.1%. What was sequenced was peripheral blood. The source is a woman in her 70s with COVID-19, enrolled during active disease. Both conserved end residues are part of each CDR3. Fields, in order: V gene, clone size, D gene, J gene, CDR3 protein, CDR3 DNA. D genes are given only for firm matches. Only part of the rows carry a size: once, few, many, or a class if the clone is expanded.

TRBV6-1,-,-,TRBJ2-5,CASSEISGQETQYF,TGTGCCAGCAGTGAAATTAGCGGCCAAGAGACCCAGTACTTC
TRBV28,-,TRBD1,TRBJ1-2,CASSLQRTGGYGYTF,TGTGCCAGCAGTTTGCAAAGGACAGGAGGATATGGCTACACCTTC
TRBV12-3/TRBV12-4,-,TRBD1,TRBJ1-2,CASSLQGAYGYTF,TGTGCCAGCAGCCTACAGGGGGCCTATGGCTACACCTTC
TRBV21-1,-,-,TRBJ2-1,CARVVSVGEQFF,TGTGCCAGGGTGGTTAGCGTCGGTGAGCAGTTCTTC
TRBV5-4,few,TRBD1,TRBJ1-3,CASSMTGGDTIYF,TGTGCCAGCAGCATGACAGGGGGAGACACCATATATTTT
TRBV5-6,once,-,TRBJ2-2,CASSLERRDGELFF,TGTGCCAGCAGCTTGGAACGTCGAGACGGGGAGCTGTTTTTT
TRBV24-1,-,TRBD1,TRBJ2-3,CATSEDRDTQYF,TGTGCCACCAGTGAGGACAGGGATACGCAGTATTTT
TRBV9,few,-,TRBJ2-7,CASSVDSGPSGGEQYF,TGTGCCAGCAGCGTAGATTCGGGCCCGAGCGGAGGCGAGCAGTACTTC
TRBV18,-,TRBD1,TRBJ1-2,CASSPSPGQGLGYGYTF,TGTGCCAGCTCACCGTCCCCGGGACAGGGATTGGGATATGGCTACACCTTC
TRBV19,-,TRBD2,TRBJ2-7,CASTSSGSSPHYEQYF,TGTGCCAGTACCTCTAGCGGGAGCTCCCCCCACTACGAGCAGTACTTC
TRBV7-9,-,-,TRBJ2-7,CASSFGRGYEQYF,TGTGCCAGCAGCTTTGGTAGGGGCTACGAGCAGTACTTC
TRBV5-1,-,TRBD2,TRBJ2-7,CASSQAGTSGSRYEQYF,TGCGCCAGCAGCCAGGCCGGGACTAGCGGGAGTCGGTACGAGCAGTACTTC
TRBV7-2,-,-,TRBJ1-1,CASSLTGTEAFF,TGTGCCAGCAGCCTTACAGGCACTGAAGCTTTCTTT
TRBV5-1,-,TRBD1,TRBJ1-1,CASSRDTGGNTEAFF,TGCGCCAGCAGCCGAGATACAGGGGGGAACACTGAAGCTTTCTTT
TRBV19,-,-,TRBJ2-7,CASSIGGYEQYF,TGTGCCAGTAGTATCGGAGGCTACGAGCAGTACTTC
TRBV7-2,-,-,TRBJ1-5,CASSLGTLDSQPQHF,TGTGCCAGCAGCTTAGGGACACTTGACAGTCAGCCCCAGCATTTT
TRBV2,-,-,TRBJ2-3,CASSRDRRTDTQYF,TGTGCCAGCAGTAGAGACAGGCGCACAGATACGCAGTATTTT
TRBV15,-,-,TRBJ1-2,CATSPEGRPLYGYTF,TGTGCCACCAGCCCCGAGGGCAGGCCCCTCTATGGCTACACCTTC
TRBV18,-,TRBD1,TRBJ1-6,CASSLATGGASPLHF,TGTGCCAGCTCACTCGCGACAGGGGGAGCTTCACCCCTCCACTTT
TRBV5-1,-,-,TRBJ1-1,CASSPGSTEAFF,TGCGCCAGCAGTCCGGGGTCCACTGAAGCTTTCTTT
TRBV11-3,-,-,TRBJ2-5,CASSPGDRLQETQYF,TGTGCCAGCAGCCCCGGAGACAGACTCCAAGAGACCCAGTACTTC
TRBV30,-,TRBD2,TRBJ2-1,CAWSPIYPWTSGSNEQFF,TGTGCCTGGAGTCCGATTTACCCTTGGACTAGCGGGAGCAATGAGCAGTTCTTC
TRBV7-8,-,TRBD1,TRBJ2-3,CASSAQIQGAPTDTQYF,TGTGCCAGCAGCGCCCAGATACAGGGGGCGCCCACAGATACGCAGTATTTT
TRBV5-4,-,-,TRBJ1-1,CASSRSGSLEAFF,TGTGCCAGCAGCCGGTCGGGTTCACTTGAAGCTTTCTTT
TRBV7-2,-,-,TRBJ1-5,CASSQDGDSNQPQHF,TGTGCCAGCAGCCAAGACGGGGATAGCAATCAGCCCCAGCATTTT
TRBV7-2,-,-,TRBJ2-5,CASSPFWGGGQETQYF,TGTGCCAGCAGCCCCTTTTGGGGAGGGGGGCAAGAGACCCAGTACTTC
TRBV10-3,few,-,TRBJ1-3,CAISMSGRGAGNTIYF,TGTGCCATCAGTATGAGCGGGCGCGGAGCTGGAAACACCATATATTTT
TRBV28,-,-,TRBJ1-2,CASSLGREGYGYTF,TGTGCCAGCAGTTTAGGCAGGGAAGGCTATGGCTACACCTTC
TRBV5-4,-,-,TRBJ1-1,CASSLFQNTEAFF,TGTGCCAGCAGCTTGTTCCAGAACACTGAAGCTTTCTTT
TRBV24-1,-,TRBD1,TRBJ1-5,CATSDPRGNQPQHF,TGTGCCACCAGTGATCCCAGGGGGAATCAGCCCCAGCATTTT
TRBV2,once,-,TRBJ2-6,CASTRGDSGANVLTF,TGTGCCAGCACCAGGGGAGACTCTGGGGCCAACGTCCTGACTTTC
TRBV6-2/TRBV6-3,once,TRBD2,TRBJ2-5,CASSYRRLAGLQETQYF,TGTGCCAGCAGTTACCGACGCCTAGCGGGCCTCCAAGAGACCCAGTACTTC
TRBV29-1,-,-,TRBJ2-7,CSVVNSGTYEQYF,TGCAGCGTTGTAAACAGCGGAACCTACGAGCAGTACTTC
TRBV24-1,-,-,TRBJ2-2,CATSPTGSYTGELFF,TGTGCCACCAGTCCAACAGGGTCGTACACCGGGGAGCTGTTTTTT
TRBV6-2/TRBV6-3,once,-,TRBJ1-2,CASSYTVGYTF,TGTGCCAGCAGTTATACAGTTGGCTACACCTTC
TRBV6-9,-,-,TRBJ2-7,CASTTRVPCPPEQYF,TGTGCCAGCACGACTCGGGTCCCCTGCCCCCCAGAGCAGTACTTC
TRBV28,-,-,TRBJ1-5,CASSPNQPQHF,TGTGCCAGCAGTCCTAATCAGCCCCAGCATTTT
TRBV11-2,-,-,TRBJ1-6,CASSQPGHLNSPLHF,TGTGCCAGCAGCCAGCCGGGACATTTGAATTCACCCCTCCACTTT
TRBV24-1,once,TRBD2,TRBJ2-3,CATSASPSGYTDTQYF,TGTGCCACCAGTGCCTCCCCTAGCGGCTACACAGATACGCAGTATTTT
TRBV15,-,TRBD2,TRBJ2-1,CATSRVGGSDNEQFF,TGTGCCACCAGCAGAGTGGGGGGGAGCGACAATGAGCAGTTCTTC
TRBV5-1,-,-,TRBJ1-3,CASRRESSGNTIYF,TGCGCCAGCAGAAGGGAGAGCTCTGGAAACACCATATATTTT
TRBV4-3,-,-,TRBJ1-4,CASSQGLDEKLFF,TGCGCCAGCAGCCAGGGACTCGATGAAAAACTGTTTTTT